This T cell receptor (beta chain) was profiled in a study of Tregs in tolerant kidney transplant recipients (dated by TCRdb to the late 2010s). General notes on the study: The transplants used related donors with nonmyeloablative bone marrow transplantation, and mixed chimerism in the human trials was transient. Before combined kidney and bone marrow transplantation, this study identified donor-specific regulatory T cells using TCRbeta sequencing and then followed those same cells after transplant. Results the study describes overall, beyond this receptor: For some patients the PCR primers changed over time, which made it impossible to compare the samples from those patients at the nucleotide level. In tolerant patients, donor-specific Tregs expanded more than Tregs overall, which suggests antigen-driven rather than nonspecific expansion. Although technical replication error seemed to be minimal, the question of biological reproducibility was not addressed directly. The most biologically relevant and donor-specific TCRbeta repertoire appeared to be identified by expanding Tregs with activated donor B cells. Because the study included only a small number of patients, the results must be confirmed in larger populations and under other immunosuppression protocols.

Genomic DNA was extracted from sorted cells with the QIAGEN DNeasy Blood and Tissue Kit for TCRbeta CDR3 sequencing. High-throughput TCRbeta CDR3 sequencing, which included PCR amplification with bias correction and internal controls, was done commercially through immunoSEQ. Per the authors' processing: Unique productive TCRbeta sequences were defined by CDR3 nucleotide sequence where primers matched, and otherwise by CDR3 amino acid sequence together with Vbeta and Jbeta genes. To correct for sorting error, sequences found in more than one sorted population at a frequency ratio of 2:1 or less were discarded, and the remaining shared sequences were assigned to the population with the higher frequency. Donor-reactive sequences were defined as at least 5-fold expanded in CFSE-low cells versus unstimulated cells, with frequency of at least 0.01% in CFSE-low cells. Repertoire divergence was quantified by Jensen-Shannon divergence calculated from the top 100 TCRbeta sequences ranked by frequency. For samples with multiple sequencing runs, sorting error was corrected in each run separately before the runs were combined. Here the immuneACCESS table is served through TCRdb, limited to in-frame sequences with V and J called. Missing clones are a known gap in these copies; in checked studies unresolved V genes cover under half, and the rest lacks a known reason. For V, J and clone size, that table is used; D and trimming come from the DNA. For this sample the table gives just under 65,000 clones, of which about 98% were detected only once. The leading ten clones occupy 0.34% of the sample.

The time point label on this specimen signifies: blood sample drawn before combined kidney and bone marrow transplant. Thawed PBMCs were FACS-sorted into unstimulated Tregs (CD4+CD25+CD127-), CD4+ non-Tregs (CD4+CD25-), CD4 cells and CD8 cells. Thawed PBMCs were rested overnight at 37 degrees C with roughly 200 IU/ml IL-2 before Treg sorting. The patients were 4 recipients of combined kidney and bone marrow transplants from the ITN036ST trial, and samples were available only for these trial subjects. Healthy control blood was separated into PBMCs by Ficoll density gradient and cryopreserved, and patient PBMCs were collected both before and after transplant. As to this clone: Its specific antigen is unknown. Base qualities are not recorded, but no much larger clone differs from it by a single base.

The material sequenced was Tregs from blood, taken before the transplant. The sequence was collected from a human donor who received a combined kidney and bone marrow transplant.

This receptor carries the CDR3 CASSSTRLAGWSYSGANVLTF. Read as DNA, the sequence is TGTGCCAGCAGCTCAACTAGACTAGCGGGATGGAGTTACTCTGGGGCCAACGTCCTGACTTTC. The V and J genes are TRBV14 and TRBJ2-6; TRBD2 fits 11 bases in the junction. Taken from the germline V gene, the CDR1 and CDR2 loops are SGHDN and FVKESK. The CDR3 spans 21 residues, from the cysteine through the phenylalanine. The DNA shown is the 63-base CDR3, in frame from base 1. V and J are trimmed by 5 bases and 0 bases, and the gene matches miss 15 bases of the junction.